Below are 8 T cell receptor beta chains sequenced from a single sample in a study of CD8+ T cells in alopecia areata. After isolation, RNA underwent reverse transcription to generate cDNA as the sequencing template. The repertoire was sequenced with immunoSEQ multiplex PCR; TCRdb's copy has only in-frame clones and lacks some. The sample includes 80,000 or so clones, around 66% of them seen just once. As to treatment: oral pan-JAK inhibitor, 5-10 mg twice daily. The sequencing here drew on CD8+ T cells sorted from blood, taken at week 24, from a patient treated with tofacitinib. The origin of the receptors is a human donor with alopecia areata.

The chain couples TRBV4-1 to TRBJ2-3; TRBD2 agrees at 13 bases. The germline V gene encodes CDR1 MGHRA and CDR2 YSYEKL. Trimming cost V 4 bases and J 4 bases; bases outside gene matches: 2. This CDR3 has 15 residues. The CDR3 sequence: CASSLTSGGADTQYF. CDR3 sequence (DNA): TGCGCCAGCAGCCTAACTAGCGGGGGGGCAGATACGCAGTATTTT.

V gene TRBV4-1 combines with J gene TRBJ2-1; D unclear. CDR3 length: 16 residues. V lost 0 bases, J lost 1 base, and 10 bases lay in between. Germline assignment: CDR1 MGHRA and CDR2 YSYEKL. The CDR3 DNA sequence: TGCGCCAGCAGCCAAGACCCCTTGGGGTCCTACAATGAGCAGTTCTTC. It translates to CASSQDPLGSYNEQFF.

The CDR3 reads CASSLGSSDSYEQYF. The CDR3, as DNA: TGTGCCAGCAGCTTGGGTTCTAGCGACTCCTACGAGCAGTACTTC. The chain joins TRBV5-6 to TRBJ2-7, with a tentative D call TRBD2 (6 bases). The CDR3 runs 15 residues. The V gene lost 0 bases and the J gene lost 0 bases, with 10 bases spanning the gap. CDR1 SGHDT and CDR2 YYEEEE come from the germline V gene.

This clone has a single count. V and J are TRBV6-5 and TRBJ2-7; D ambiguous. Trimming stripped 6 bases from V and 3 bases from J, with 9 bases between. CDR3 size: 12 residues. In germline, CDR1 is MNHEY, CDR2 SVGAGI. The CDR3 DNA reads as TGTGCCAGCAGCCCCAAAGGCTACGAGCAGTACTTC. Translation gives CASSPKGYEQYF.

The chain uses TRBV7-8 and TRBJ2-2; TRBD1 or TRBD2 may be the D gene (6 bases each). Looked up from germline, CDR1 is SGHVS and CDR2 is FQNEAQ. This CDR3 is 13 amino acids long. V lost 5 bases and J 6 bases, leaving 10 bases between the germline ends. The CDR3 nucleotides are TGTGCCAGCAGCGAGAGGGGGGCCGGGGAGCTGTTTTTT. The encoded protein is CASSERGAGELFF.

In this sample, this clone is medium-sized. The J gene is TRBJ2-7, the V gene TRBV7-2, with 9 bases that match TRBD2. This CDR3 region has 14 residues. Germline loops: CDR1 SGHTA, CDR2 FQGNSA. Trimming took 3 bases from V and 3 from J; bases not matched to a gene: 3. The CDR3 spells CASSLTTSGYEQYF. The CDR3 nucleotides are TGTGCCAGCAGCTTGACGACTAGCGGCTACGAGCAGTACTTC. Variable domain in full (rest from reference TRBV7-2 and TRBJ2-7): GAGVSQSPSNKVTEKGKDVELRCDPISGHTALYWYRQSLGQGLEFLIYFQGNSAPDKSGLPSDRFSAERTGGSVSTLTIQRTQQEDSAVYLCASSLTTSGYEQYFGPGTRLTVT.

This clone came up many times. The V gene is TRBV6-5, the J gene TRBJ2-7; D gene uncertain. The CDR3 totals 9 residues. Looked up from germline, CDR1 is MNHEY and CDR2 is SVGAGI. As DNA, the CDR3 is TGTTTCTTTCATAGGGAGCAGTACTTC. Translation gives CFFHREQYF.

This clone has just one count. The chain joins TRBV5-1 to TRBJ2-5, with D perhaps assigned TRBD1 or TRBD2 (5 bases each). This CDR3 region has 17 residues. V was clipped by 4 bases and J by 2 bases, with 21 bases between them. Germline V gene data show CDR1 as SGHRS and CDR2 as YFSETQ. This CDR3 reads CASSPVVWGTIQETQYF. In DNA form, the CDR3 reads TGCGCCAGCAGCCCGGTAGTGTGGGGGACGATACAAGAGACCCAGTACTTC. Combining the CDR3 with reference TRBV5-1 and TRBJ2-5 gives the whole variable domain KAGVTQTPRYLIKTRGQQVTLSCSPISGHRSVSWYQQTPGQGLQFLFEYFSETQRNKGNFPGRFSGRQFSNSRSEMNVSTLELGDSALYLCASSPVVWGTIQETQYFGPGTRLLVL.